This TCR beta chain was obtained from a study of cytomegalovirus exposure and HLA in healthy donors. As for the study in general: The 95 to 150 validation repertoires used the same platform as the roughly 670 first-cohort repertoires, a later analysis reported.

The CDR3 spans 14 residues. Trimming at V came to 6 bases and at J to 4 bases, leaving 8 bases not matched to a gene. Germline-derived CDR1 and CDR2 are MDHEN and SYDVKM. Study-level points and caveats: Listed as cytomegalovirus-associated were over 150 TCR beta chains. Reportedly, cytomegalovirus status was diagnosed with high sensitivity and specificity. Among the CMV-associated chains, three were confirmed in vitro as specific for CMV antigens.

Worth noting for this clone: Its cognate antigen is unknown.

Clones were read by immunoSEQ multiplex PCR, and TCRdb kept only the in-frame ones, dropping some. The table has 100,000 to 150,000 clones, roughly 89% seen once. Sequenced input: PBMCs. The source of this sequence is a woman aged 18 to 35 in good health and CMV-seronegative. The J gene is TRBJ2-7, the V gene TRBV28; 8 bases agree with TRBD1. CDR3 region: CASRASGGAYEQYF. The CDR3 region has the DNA TGTGCCAGCAGGGCTTCAGGGGGCGCGTACGAGCAGTACTTC.